This TCR beta chain was identified in a study of cytomegalovirus exposure and HLA in healthy donors. Whole-study results and caveats: The authors later found most CMV-associated TCR beta chains appeared HLA-restricted. The study listed some 160 cytomegalovirus-associated TCR beta chains.

CDR1 GTSNPN and CDR2 SVGIG come from the germline V gene (reference sequence). The CDR3 loop spans 11 amino acids. Trimming removed 0 bases at V and 9 bases at J, with 6 bases between. PCR involved 60 Vbeta and 13 Jbeta primers. Clones were sequenced by immunoSEQ multiplex PCR, and TCRdb holds only the in-frame ones, with some missing. The data hold 60,000 to 70,000 clones, with around three quarters observed a single time. Concerning this clone: The antigen remains undetermined.

The V gene is TRBV30, the J gene TRBJ1-5; unclear D gene. Sequencing was done on a sample of PBMCs. The TCR sequence derives from a man in his late teens or twenties in good health and CMV-seropositive. CDR3 DNA: TGTGCCTGGAGTGTGGGAGGGCCCCAGCATTTT. It encodes CAWSVGGPQHF. The full variable domain, completed using reference TRBV30 and TRBJ1-5, is SQTIHQWPATLVQPVGSPLSLECTVEGTSNPNLYWYRQAAGRGLQLLFYSVGIGQISSEVPQNLSASRPQDRQFILSSKKLLLSDSGFYLCAWSVGGPQHFGDGTRLSIL.